The TCR beta chain under discussion was sequenced for a study of shared clonotypes between healthy human individuals. Note on this clone: Its antigen is undetermined.

Germline assignment: CDR1 SGHAT and CDR2 FQNNGV. The CDR3 spans 15 residues. This table comes from immunoSEQ multiplex PCR, and its TCRdb copy is limited to in-frame clones, with some not included. The sample carries about 1 million clones, 78% recorded once. Overall study findings and caveats: Sequencing depth was predicted to influence how clonotypes are shared among donors.

This chain uses TRBV11-2 with TRBJ2-5; D is possibly TRBD2 (7 bases). The J call may be faulty, since TRBJ2-7 better matches the DNA end. This TCR derives from a man aged 18 to 30 in good health. Some clones in this sample may be carry-over from other donors' samples. Sequenced: memory CD4+ T cells from PBMCs. Subset: CD45RA-negative fraction. The CDR3 protein is CASSLDFAGAAEQYF. The CDR3 DNA follows: TGTGCCAGCAGCTTAGATTTTGCGGGGGCAGCCGAGCAGTACTTC.